This T cell receptor beta chain was sequenced during a study of shared clonotypes between healthy human individuals. Study results and caveats: Of the naive CD4 clonotypes, 4% to 5% were shared across four donors. Clonotype sharing among the donors was expected to vary with sequencing depth.

Naive CD8 cells lacked CD45RO, underwent positive selection for CCR7 and left out terminally differentiated effector memory CD45RA+ cells. V gave up 1 base and J gave up 4 bases, with 18 bases separating them. Germline V CDR1 and CDR2: SQVTM, ANQGSEA. The CDR3 covers 16 residues. Clones were sequenced by immunoSEQ multiplex PCR, and TCRdb holds only the in-frame ones, with some missing. The data show about 2.1 million clones, with 80% to 95% seen just once and 1.5% to 2% held by the top ten. About this clone itself: Antigen specificity is unknown.

This rearrangement joins TRBV29-1 to TRBJ2-3, with D tentatively TRBD1 or TRBD2 (5 bases each). The sequencing input was naive CD8+ T cells from PBMCs. The clonotype was recovered from a man in his late teens or twenties in good health. Some clones in this sample may be carry-over from other donors' samples. Written as DNA, the CDR3 is TGCAGCGTTGAAGTTTGGTTGGGGGAGCTCTCAGATACGCAGTATTTT. The encoded protein is CSVEVWLGELSDTQYF.